The rows below give T cell receptor beta chains drawn from one sample of a study of blood T cell repertoires in COVID-19. Some clones are missing from TCRdb's copy, which holds only in-frame ones; the method was immunoSEQ multiplex PCR. The table lists roughly 150,000 clones, approximately 77% of them singletons. The sequencing input was PBMCs or T cells enriched from blood (not recorded which). These receptor sequences come from a man in his sixties who had recovered from COVID-19. The CDR3 runs from the conserved cysteine through the conserved F or W. D genes are given only for firm matches. Rows give clone size only sometimes, using once, few, many, or a class for an expanded clone.

.	TRBJ2-2	.	TRBV5-1	CASSLGQYTGELFF	TGCGCCAGCAGCTTGGGTCAGTACACCGGGGAGCTGTTTTTT
.	TRBJ2-2	.	TRBV3-1/TRBV3-2	CASSQGGPTGELFF	TGTGCCAGCAGCCAGGGGGGGCCCACCGGGGAGCTGTTTTTT
.	TRBJ2-7	TRBD2	TRBV9	CASSVTSGILYEQYF	TGTGCCAGCAGCGTTACTAGCGGGATTCTTTACGAGCAGTACTTC
.	TRBJ1-4	.	TRBV14	CASSQRGGGAGTNEKLFF	TGTGCCAGCAGCCAACGAGGCGGGGGCGCGGGAACTAATGAAAAACTGTTTTTT
.	TRBJ1-2	TRBD1	TRBV2	CARRDRGDYGYTF	TGTGCCCGCAGGGACAGGGGAGACTATGGCTACACCTTC
once	TRBJ1-3	TRBD1	TRBV13	CASSERRQGRNTIYF	TGTGCCAGCAGCGAAAGACGACAGGGGAGAAACACCATATATTTT
.	TRBJ1-1	.	TRBV11-1	CASSLDTLNTEAFF	TGTGCCAGCAGCTTAGACACCTTGAACACTGAAGCTTTCTTT
.	TRBJ2-1	TRBD2	TRBV7-8	CASSNSGGAVLEQFF	TGTGCCAGCAGCAATAGCGGGGGGGCGGTTTTGGAGCAGTTCTTC
.	TRBJ2-3	.	TRBV7-3	CASSPLATGTDTQYF	TGTGCCAGCAGCCCTCTTGCTACAGGGACAGATACGCAGTATTTT
.	TRBJ2-3	TRBD2	TRBV5-1	CASSALTSGSADTQYF	TGCGCCAGCAGCGCACTGACTAGCGGGAGCGCAGATACGCAGTATTTT
.	TRBJ2-2	TRBD1	TRBV7-3	CASSLTGSGTGTGELFF	TGTGCCAGCAGCTTAACGGGTTCCGGGACAGGGACCGGGGAGCTGTTTTTT
once	TRBJ1-4	TRBD1	TRBV5-1	CASTLQPGQGEKLFF	TGCGCCAGCACCTTACAACCGGGACAGGGCGAAAAACTGTTTTTT
.	TRBJ1-3	.	TRBV28	CASSPPASAGNTIYF	TGTGCCAGCAGTCCCCCAGCCAGCGCTGGAAACACCATATATTTT
.	TRBJ1-4	.	TRBV18	CASSPTALNEKLFF	TGTGCCAGCTCACCAACAGCCCTAAATGAAAAACTGTTTTTT
.	TRBJ2-1	.	TRBV4-2	CASSQEWRLYNEQFF	TGTGCCAGCAGCCAAGAGTGGCGACTGTACAATGAGCAGTTCTTC
.	TRBJ2-4	.	TRBV6-5	CASSSPSGGNIQYF	TGTGCCAGCAGTTCCCCGTCTGGGGGGAACATTCAGTACTTC
.	TRBJ1-2	.	TRBV14	CASSQTGRYGYTF	TGTGCCAGCAGCCAAACAGGCAGATATGGCTACACCTTC
.	TRBJ1-6	.	TRBV28	CASSLYTGARSYNSPLHF	TGTGCCAGCAGTTTGTATACAGGAGCCCGCTCCTATAATTCACCCCTCCACTTT
.	TRBJ1-2	.	TRBV7-2	CASRNPYRAQNYGYTF	TGTGCCAGCAGGAACCCTTACAGGGCCCAAAACTATGGCTACACCTTC
.	TRBJ1-1	.	TRBV23-1	CASSQSWARNTEAFF	TGCGCCAGCAGTCAATCTTGGGCCAGGAACACTGAAGCTTTCTTT
.	TRBJ1-2	.	TRBV27	CASSSAGTFYTF	TGTGCCAGCAGTTCGGCAGGTACCTTCTACACCTTC
.	TRBJ1-2	TRBD1	TRBV5-1	CASSLEGGGRVYGYTF	TGCGCCAGCAGCTTGGAAGGAGGGGGCAGAGTCTATGGCTACACCTTC
.	TRBJ2-5	.	TRBV28	CASSWSLAGQETQYF	TGTGCCAGCAGTTGGTCCTTGGCGGGGCAAGAGACCCAGTACTTC
.	TRBJ1-2	TRBD1	TRBV5-6	CASSLNSNTGVAGYTF	TGTGCCAGCAGCTTAAATTCTAATACAGGGGTTGCTGGCTACACCTTC
few	TRBJ2-7	TRBD2	TRBV5-1	CASAPGTTYEQYF	TGCGCCAGCGCCCCCGGGACTACCTACGAGCAGTACTTC
.	TRBJ1-6	TRBD1	TRBV9	CASSENPTGSSPLHF	TGTGCCAGCAGCGAAAATCCGACAGGGAGTTCACCCCTCCACTTT